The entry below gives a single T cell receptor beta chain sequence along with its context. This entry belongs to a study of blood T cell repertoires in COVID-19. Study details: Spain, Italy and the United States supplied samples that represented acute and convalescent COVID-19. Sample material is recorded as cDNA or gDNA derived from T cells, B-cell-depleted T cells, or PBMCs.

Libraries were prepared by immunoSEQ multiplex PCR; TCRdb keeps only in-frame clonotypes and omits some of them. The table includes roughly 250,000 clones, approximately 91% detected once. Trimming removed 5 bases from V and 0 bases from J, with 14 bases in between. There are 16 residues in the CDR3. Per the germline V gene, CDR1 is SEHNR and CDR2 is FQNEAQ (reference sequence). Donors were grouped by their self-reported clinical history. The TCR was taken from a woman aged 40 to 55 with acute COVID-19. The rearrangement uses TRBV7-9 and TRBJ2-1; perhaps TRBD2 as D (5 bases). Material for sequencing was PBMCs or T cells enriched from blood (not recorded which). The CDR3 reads CASSPEGLLSYNEQFF. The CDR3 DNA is TGTGCCAGCAGCCCGGAAGGACTTCTCTCCTACAATGAGCAGTTCTTC.